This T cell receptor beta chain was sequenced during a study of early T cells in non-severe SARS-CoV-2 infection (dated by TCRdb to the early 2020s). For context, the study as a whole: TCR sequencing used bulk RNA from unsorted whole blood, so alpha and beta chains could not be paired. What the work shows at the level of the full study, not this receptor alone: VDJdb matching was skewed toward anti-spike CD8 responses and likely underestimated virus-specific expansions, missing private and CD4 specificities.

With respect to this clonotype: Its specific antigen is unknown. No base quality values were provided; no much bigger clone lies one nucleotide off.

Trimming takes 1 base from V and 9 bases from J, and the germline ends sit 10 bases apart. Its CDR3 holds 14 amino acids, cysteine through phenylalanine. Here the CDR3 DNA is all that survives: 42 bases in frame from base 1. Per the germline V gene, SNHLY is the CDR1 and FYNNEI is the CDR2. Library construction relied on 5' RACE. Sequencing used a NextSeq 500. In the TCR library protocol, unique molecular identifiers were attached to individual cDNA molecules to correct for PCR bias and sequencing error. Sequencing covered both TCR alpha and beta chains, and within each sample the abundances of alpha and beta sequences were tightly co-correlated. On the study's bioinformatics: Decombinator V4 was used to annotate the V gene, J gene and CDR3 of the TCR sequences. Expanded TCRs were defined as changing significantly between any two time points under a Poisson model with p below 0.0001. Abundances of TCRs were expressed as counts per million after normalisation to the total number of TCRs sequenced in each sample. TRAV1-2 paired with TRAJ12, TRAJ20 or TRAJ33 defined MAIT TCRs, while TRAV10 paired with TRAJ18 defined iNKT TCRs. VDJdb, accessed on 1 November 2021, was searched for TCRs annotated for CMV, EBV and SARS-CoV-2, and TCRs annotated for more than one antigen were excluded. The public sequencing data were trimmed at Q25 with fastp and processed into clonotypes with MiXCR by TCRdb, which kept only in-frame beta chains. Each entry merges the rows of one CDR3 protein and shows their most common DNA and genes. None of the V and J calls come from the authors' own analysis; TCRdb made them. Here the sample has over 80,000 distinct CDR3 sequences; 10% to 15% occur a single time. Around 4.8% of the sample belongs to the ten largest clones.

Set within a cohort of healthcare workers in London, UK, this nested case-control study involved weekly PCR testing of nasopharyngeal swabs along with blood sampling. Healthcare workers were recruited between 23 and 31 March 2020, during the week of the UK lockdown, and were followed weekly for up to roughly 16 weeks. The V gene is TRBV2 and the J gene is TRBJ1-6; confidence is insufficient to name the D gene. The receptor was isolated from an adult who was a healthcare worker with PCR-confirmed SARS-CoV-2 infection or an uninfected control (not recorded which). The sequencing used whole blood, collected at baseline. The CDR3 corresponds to CASSEVGERSPLHF. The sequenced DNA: TGTGCCAGCAGTGAAGTGGGAGAGCGTTCACCCCTCCACTTT.